A selection of T cell receptor beta chains follows, all from one sample in a study of molecular identifiers for immune sequencing clone quantification. Via MiXCR, TCRdb re-called the PCR reads, giving one row per CDR3 protein. The sample yields approximately 670,000 distinct CDR3 sequences, 20% seen once. Sequenced sample: naive CD8+ T cells from blood, with Jurkat cell RNA spiked in. The source is a human donor in good health. Some libraries in this study had Jurkat cell RNA spiked in. CDR3s include the opening cysteine and the closing phenylalanine or tryptophan. A D gene is named only where the DNA matches it firmly.

v_gene,d_gene,j_gene,CDR3aa
TRBV20-1,NA,TRBJ2-7,CSVRPHSTYEQYF
TRBV6-5,TRBD2,TRBJ2-7,CASSTSGSGYEQYF
TRBV29-1,TRBD1,TRBJ1-2,CSVDRGQDNGYTF
TRBV28,NA,TRBJ1-1,CASSLSRDTEAFF
TRBV28,NA,TRBJ2-7,CASSFSQVGEQYF
TRBV28,NA,TRBJ1-2,CASSPTGTYGYTF
TRBV7-6,NA,TRBJ2-7,CASSPVDALAYEQYF
TRBV5-6,NA,TRBJ2-1,CASSSGLPYNEQFF
TRBV27,NA,TRBJ2-7,CASSFDGGSYEQYF
TRBV5-3,NA,TRBJ1-2,CASSLAGSYTF
TRBV28,TRBD2,TRBJ2-3,CASSRILLAAPGDTQYF
TRBV3-1,NA,TRBJ2-7,CASSQDRDGSYEQYF